A selection of T cell receptor beta chains follows, all from one sample in a study of technical replicates of blood from several donors. Clones were read by immunoSEQ multiplex PCR, and TCRdb kept only the in-frame ones, dropping some. The table shows 74,000 or so clones, with just over 95% occurring only once. Input material: T cells isolated from PBMCs. The receptor set was obtained from a human donor in good health. CDR3s include the opening cysteine and the closing phenylalanine or tryptophan. A D gene is named only where the DNA matches it firmly. Some rows mark clone size as missing; the rest say once, few, many or name a class of expanded clone.

abundance: NA
v_gene: TRBV28
j_gene: TRBJ2-7
len: 13
d_gene: NA
CDR3aa: CASTGSSPYEQYF
CDR3nt: TGTGCCAGTACCGGGAGCTCCCCCTACGAGCAGTACTTC

abundance: NA
v_gene: TRBV18
j_gene: TRBJ2-1
len: 12
d_gene: NA
CDR3aa: CASSPDSNEQFF
CDR3nt: TGTGCCAGCTCACCGGACTCCAATGAGCAGTTCTTC

abundance: NA
v_gene: TRBV5-1
j_gene: TRBJ2-3
len: 19
d_gene: TRBD2
CDR3aa: CASSLGRGLAGSSTDTQYF
CDR3nt: TGCGCCAGCAGCTTGGGCAGGGGACTAGCGGGGTCTAGCACAGATACGCAGTATTTT

abundance: NA
v_gene: TRBV10-2
j_gene: TRBJ2-3
len: 14
d_gene: TRBD2
CDR3aa: CASAGTTFTDTQYF
CDR3nt: TGCGCCAGCGCCGGGACTACCTTCACAGATACGCAGTATTTT

abundance: NA
v_gene: TRBV7-3
j_gene: TRBJ2-5
len: 14
d_gene: NA
CDR3aa: CASSLNSAQETQYF
CDR3nt: TGTGCCAGCAGCCTGAACAGTGCTCAAGAGACCCAGTACTTC

abundance: NA
v_gene: TRBV30
j_gene: TRBJ2-7
len: 15
d_gene: NA
CDR3aa: CAGELTGGQPYEQYF
CDR3nt: TGTGCCGGAGAACTAACCGGGGGGCAACCCTACGAGCAGTACTTC

abundance: NA
v_gene: TRBV5-1
j_gene: TRBJ2-7
len: 16
d_gene: TRBD1
CDR3aa: CASSLGYRQGVDEQYF
CDR3nt: TGCGCCAGCAGCTTGGGCTATCGGCAGGGGGTAGACGAGCAGTACTTC

abundance: NA
v_gene: TRBV10-2
j_gene: TRBJ1-5
len: 14
d_gene: NA
CDR3aa: CASRGGGVNQPQHF
CDR3nt: TGCGCCAGCAGGGGCGGGGGAGTCAATCAGCCCCAGCATTTT

abundance: once
v_gene: TRBV4-1
j_gene: TRBJ2-1
len: 15
d_gene: TRBD2
CDR3aa: CASSQGLAGGGEQFF
CDR3nt: TGCGCCAGCAGCCAAGGCCTAGCGGGAGGGGGTGAGCAGTTCTTC

abundance: NA
v_gene: TRBV7-8
j_gene: TRBJ2-1
len: 16
d_gene: NA
CDR3aa: CASRSGKGNSYNEQFF
CDR3nt: TGTGCCAGCAGATCAGGGAAGGGGAATTCCTACAATGAGCAGTTCTTC

abundance: NA
v_gene: TRBV6-1
j_gene: TRBJ2-5
len: 14
d_gene: TRBD2
CDR3aa: CASKYGGGGETQYF
CDR3nt: TGTGCCAGCAAATACGGCGGGGGGGGAGAGACCCAGTACTTC

abundance: NA
v_gene: TRBV4-1
j_gene: TRBJ2-7
len: 15
d_gene: NA
CDR3aa: CASSQDRGSSYEQYF
CDR3nt: TGCGCCAGCAGCCAAGATAGGGGGAGCTCCTACGAGCAGTACTTC

abundance: NA
v_gene: TRBV19
j_gene: TRBJ1-3
len: 14
d_gene: NA
CDR3aa: CASSSFLSGNTIYF
CDR3nt: TGTGCCAGTAGTTCGTTCCTCTCTGGAAACACCATATATTTT

abundance: NA
v_gene: TRBV28
j_gene: TRBJ2-4
len: 15
d_gene: NA
CDR3aa: CASQTLIRGQNIQYF
CDR3nt: TGTGCCAGCCAAACGCTAATACGAGGGCAAAACATTCAGTACTTC

abundance: NA
v_gene: TRBV19
j_gene: TRBJ1-1
len: 17
d_gene: NA
CDR3aa: CASSIVIRVVDAEGAFF
CDR3nt: TGTGCCAGTAGTATAGTAATCCGAGTGGTAGACGCGGAGGGAGCTTTCTTT

abundance: NA
v_gene: TRBV7-9
j_gene: TRBJ2-7
len: 15
d_gene: TRBD1
CDR3aa: CASSRSTGTPGEQYF
CDR3nt: TGTGCCAGCAGCCGCTCGACAGGGACCCCTGGCGAGCAGTACTTC

abundance: NA
v_gene: TRBV7-8
j_gene: TRBJ2-2
len: 14
d_gene: NA
CDR3aa: CASSPGGRSGELFF
CDR3nt: TGTGCCAGCAGCCCCGGAGGGCGATCCGGGGAGCTGTTTTTT

abundance: NA
v_gene: TRBV5-6
j_gene: TRBJ2-7
len: 14
d_gene: NA
CDR3aa: CASSPWQATYEQYF
CDR3nt: TGTGCCAGCAGCCCCTGGCAGGCCACCTACGAGCAGTACTTC

abundance: NA
v_gene: TRBV19
j_gene: TRBJ2-3
len: 13
d_gene: TRBD2
CDR3aa: CASSITGGDTQYF
CDR3nt: TGTGCCAGTAGTATTACGGGGGGTGATACGCAGTATTTT

abundance: NA
v_gene: TRBV6-6
j_gene: TRBJ2-1
len: 13
d_gene: NA
CDR3aa: CASSYPLGNEQFF
CDR3nt: TGTGCCAGCAGTTACCCCCTAGGAAATGAGCAGTTCTTC

abundance: NA
v_gene: TRBV5-6
j_gene: TRBJ2-7
len: 11
d_gene: NA
CDR3aa: CASSLGLEQYF
CDR3nt: TGTGCCAGCAGCTTGGGTCTCGAGCAGTACTTC

abundance: NA
v_gene: TRBV11-1
j_gene: TRBJ1-1
len: 13
d_gene: NA
CDR3aa: CASSLGPAAEAFF
CDR3nt: TGTGCCAGCAGCTTAGGTCCAGCGGCTGAAGCTTTCTTT

abundance: few
v_gene: TRBV5-5
j_gene: TRBJ1-2
len: 13
d_gene: NA
CDR3aa: CASSFLDSYGYTF
CDR3nt: TGTGCCAGCAGCTTCCTGGACAGCTATGGCTACACCTTC

abundance: NA
v_gene: TRBV4-1
j_gene: TRBJ2-5
len: 17
d_gene: TRBD2
CDR3aa: CASSQDSGAGGPQTQYF
CDR3nt: TGCGCCAGCAGCCAAGACTCTGGTGCGGGGGGTCCGCAGACCCAGTACTTC

abundance: NA
v_gene: TRBV2
j_gene: TRBJ1-1
len: 13
d_gene: NA
CDR3aa: CASRRGVGSEAFF
CDR3nt: TGTGCCAGCAGGCGCGGGGTCGGGTCCGAAGCTTTCTTT

abundance: NA
v_gene: TRBV4-1
j_gene: TRBJ2-2
len: 16
d_gene: TRBD2
CDR3aa: CASSQVGASGNGELFF
CDR3nt: TGCGCCAGCAGCCAAGTTGGGGCTAGCGGGAACGGGGAGCTGTTTTTT

abundance: NA
v_gene: TRBV5-6
j_gene: TRBJ1-1
len: 13
d_gene: NA
CDR3aa: CASSPRGNTEAFF
CDR3nt: TGTGCCAGCAGCCCCAGAGGGAACACTGAAGCTTTCTTT

abundance: NA
v_gene: TRBV11-3
j_gene: TRBJ1-4
len: 18
d_gene: NA
CDR3aa: CASSLTGGLWRGDEKLFF
CDR3nt: TGTGCCAGCAGCTTAACCGGGGGGCTTTGGAGGGGGGATGAAAAACTGTTTTTT

abundance: NA
v_gene: TRBV5-1
j_gene: TRBJ1-1
len: 14
d_gene: NA
CDR3aa: CASSYRVLNTEAFF
CDR3nt: TGCGCCAGCAGCTACAGGGTTTTGAACACTGAAGCTTTCTTT

abundance: NA
v_gene: TRBV2
j_gene: TRBJ2-5
len: 16
d_gene: TRBD1
CDR3aa: CASILRAGGLEETQYF
CDR3nt: TGTGCCAGCATCCTACGAGCAGGGGGCTTAGAAGAGACCCAGTACTTC

abundance: NA
v_gene: TRBV9
j_gene: TRBJ2-7
len: 16
d_gene: TRBD1
CDR3aa: CASSPRGTGSSYEQYF
CDR3nt: TGTGCCAGCAGCCCACGCGGGACAGGAAGCTCCTACGAGCAGTACTTC

abundance: NA
v_gene: TRBV5-1
j_gene: TRBJ1-5
len: 17
d_gene: TRBD1
CDR3aa: CASSYGTGGSFEQPQHF
CDR3nt: TGCGCCAGCAGTTACGGGACAGGGGGCTCTTTCGAACAGCCCCAGCATTTT

abundance: NA
v_gene: TRBV28
j_gene: TRBJ1-5
len: 16
d_gene: TRBD1
CDR3aa: CASTRQGALGGQPQHF
CDR3nt: TGTGCCAGCACCCGACAGGGGGCGCTAGGGGGTCAGCCCCAGCATTTT

abundance: NA
v_gene: TRBV15
j_gene: TRBJ2-3
len: 18
d_gene: NA
CDR3aa: CATSRGASRQAGTDTQYF
CDR3nt: TGTGCCACCAGCAGAGGGGCATCTCGGCAGGCCGGCACAGATACGCAGTATTTT

abundance: NA
v_gene: TRBV6-1
j_gene: TRBJ2-7
len: 14
d_gene: TRBD1
CDR3aa: CASSEPTGAHEQYF
CDR3nt: TGTGCCAGCAGTGAACCCACAGGGGCCCACGAGCAGTACTTC

abundance: few
v_gene: TRBV7-9
j_gene: TRBJ1-1
len: 13
d_gene: NA
CDR3aa: CASSVRENTEAFF
CDR3nt: TGTGCCAGCTCAGTACGGGAGAACACTGAAGCTTTCTTT

abundance: NA
v_gene: TRBV28
j_gene: TRBJ1-1
len: 14
d_gene: NA
CDR3aa: CASSLSLRNTEAFF
CDR3nt: TGTGCCAGCAGTTTAAGTTTGCGGAACACTGAAGCTTTCTTT

abundance: NA
v_gene: TRBV4-1
j_gene: TRBJ2-7
len: 22
d_gene: TRBD2
CDR3aa: CASSQEEAQRWLAGGDTYEQYF
CDR3nt: TGCGCCAGCAGCCAAGAAGAAGCCCAGAGGTGGCTAGCGGGGGGCGATACCTACGAGCAGTACTTC

abundance: NA
v_gene: TRBV4-1
j_gene: TRBJ1-1
len: 16
d_gene: NA
CDR3aa: CASSQGEGHPNTEAFF
CDR3nt: TGCGCCAGCAGCCAAGGAGAGGGTCACCCGAACACTGAAGCTTTCTTT

abundance: NA
v_gene: TRBV27
j_gene: TRBJ2-5
len: 20
d_gene: TRBD2
CDR3aa: CASSARSLAGGFRPQETQYF
CDR3nt: TGTGCCAGCAGTGCCCGATCTCTAGCGGGAGGGTTTAGACCTCAAGAGACCCAGTACTTC

abundance: NA
v_gene: TRBV28
j_gene: TRBJ2-3
len: 15
d_gene: NA
CDR3aa: CASSLLGSSTDTQYF
CDR3nt: TGTGCCAGCAGTTTACTGGGCAGTAGCACAGATACGCAGTATTTT

abundance: NA
v_gene: TRBV5-1
j_gene: TRBJ1-4
len: 14
d_gene: NA
CDR3aa: CASSPTGDNEKLFF
CDR3nt: TGCGCCAGCAGCCCGACAGGCGATAATGAAAAACTGTTTTTT

abundance: NA
v_gene: TRBV28
j_gene: TRBJ2-2
len: 19
d_gene: TRBD2
CDR3aa: CASSYLIGGLAVNTGELFF
CDR3nt: TGTGCCAGCAGTTACCTCATCGGGGGACTAGCGGTAAACACCGGGGAGCTGTTTTTT

abundance: NA
v_gene: TRBV19
j_gene: TRBJ2-5
len: 13
d_gene: TRBD1
CDR3aa: CASSRDRQETQYF
CDR3nt: TGTGCCAGCAGCCGGGACAGACAAGAGACCCAGTACTTC

abundance: NA
v_gene: TRBV11-2
j_gene: TRBJ1-6
len: 12
d_gene: NA
CDR3aa: CASSFRGSPLHF
CDR3nt: TGTGCCAGCAGCTTCAGAGGTTCACCCCTCCACTTT

abundance: NA
v_gene: TRBV5-1
j_gene: TRBJ1-1
len: 14
d_gene: NA
CDR3aa: CASSLTDLNTEAFF
CDR3nt: TGCGCCAGCAGCTTGACAGATTTGAACACTGAAGCTTTCTTT

abundance: NA
v_gene: TRBV6-5
j_gene: TRBJ2-7
len: 14
d_gene: TRBD1
CDR3aa: CASSYSYPGQEKYF
CDR3nt: TGTGCCAGCAGTTACTCATACCCAGGACAGGAGAAGTACTTC

abundance: NA
v_gene: TRBV7-9
j_gene: TRBJ2-3
len: 11
d_gene: NA
CDR3aa: CASREVDTQYF
CDR3nt: TGTGCCAGCAGAGAGGTGGATACGCAGTATTTT

abundance: NA
v_gene: TRBV4-1
j_gene: TRBJ1-5
len: 16
d_gene: NA
CDR3aa: CASSQINMVGNQPQHF
CDR3nt: TGCGCCAGCAGCCAAATAAACATGGTGGGCAATCAGCCCCAGCATTTT

abundance: NA
v_gene: TRBV9
j_gene: TRBJ2-5
len: 15
d_gene: NA
CDR3aa: CASSVWFSGQETQYF
CDR3nt: TGTGCCAGCAGCGTATGGTTTAGTGGCCAAGAGACCCAGTACTTC

abundance: NA
v_gene: TRBV29-1
j_gene: TRBJ1-1
len: 13
d_gene: TRBD1
CDR3aa: CSVLTGINTEAFF
CDR3nt: TGCAGCGTTTTGACAGGGATAAACACTGAAGCTTTCTTT

abundance: NA
v_gene: TRBV27
j_gene: TRBJ1-3
len: 15
d_gene: NA
CDR3aa: CASSFSHVSGNTIYF
CDR3nt: TGTGCCAGCAGTTTTTCACACGTCTCTGGAAACACCATATATTTT

abundance: NA
v_gene: TRBV7-9
j_gene: TRBJ2-7
len: 15
d_gene: TRBD1
CDR3aa: CASSYVGTGPSEQYF
CDR3nt: TGTGCCAGCAGCTACGTCGGGACAGGTCCAAGTGAGCAGTACTTC

abundance: NA
v_gene: TRBV19
j_gene: TRBJ2-2
len: 19
d_gene: TRBD2
CDR3aa: CASSDYLYRLAGEAGELFF
CDR3nt: TGTGCCAGTAGCGACTACCTATATCGACTAGCGGGAGAGGCCGGGGAGCTGTTTTTT

abundance: NA
v_gene: TRBV9
j_gene: TRBJ2-7
len: 17
d_gene: NA
CDR3aa: CASSVGVSGYGSYEQYF
CDR3nt: TGTGCCAGCAGCGTAGGGGTCTCCGGGTACGGCTCCTACGAGCAGTACTTC

abundance: once
v_gene: TRBV7-2
j_gene: TRBJ1-1
len: 17
d_gene: TRBD1
CDR3aa: CASSSRDRGVGPPEAFF
CDR3nt: TGTGCCAGCAGCAGCCGGGACAGGGGCGTGGGGCCCCCTGAAGCTTTCTTT

abundance: NA
v_gene: TRBV29-1
j_gene: TRBJ2-1
len: 10
d_gene: NA
CDR3aa: CSVSTSGQFF
CDR3nt: TGCAGCGTTAGTACATCTGGGCAGTTCTTC

abundance: NA
v_gene: TRBV11-3
j_gene: TRBJ2-7
len: 12
d_gene: NA
CDR3aa: CASSLDGNEQYF
CDR3nt: TGTGCCAGCAGCTTAGACGGGAACGAGCAGTACTTC

abundance: NA
v_gene: TRBV11-2
j_gene: TRBJ2-7
len: 16
d_gene: NA
CDR3aa: CASSLLSRGIFYEQYF
CDR3nt: TGTGCCAGCAGCTTACTCTCCCGGGGGATATTCTACGAGCAGTACTTC

abundance: NA
v_gene: TRBV5-1
j_gene: TRBJ1-2
len: 14
d_gene: NA
CDR3aa: CASSPWEGSYGYTF
CDR3nt: TGCGCCAGCAGCCCCTGGGAGGGTAGCTATGGCTACACCTTC